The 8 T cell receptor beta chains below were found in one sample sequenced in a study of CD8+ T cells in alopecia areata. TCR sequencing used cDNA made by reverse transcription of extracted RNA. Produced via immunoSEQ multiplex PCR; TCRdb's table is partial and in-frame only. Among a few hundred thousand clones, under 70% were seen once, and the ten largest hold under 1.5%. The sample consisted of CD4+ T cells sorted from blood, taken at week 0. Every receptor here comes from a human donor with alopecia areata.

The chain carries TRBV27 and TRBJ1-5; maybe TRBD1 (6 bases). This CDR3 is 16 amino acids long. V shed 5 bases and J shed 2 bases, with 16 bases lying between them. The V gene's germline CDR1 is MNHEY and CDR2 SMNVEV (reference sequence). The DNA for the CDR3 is TGTGCCAGCAGTACTGGCAGGGGCCGTCGCAATCAGCCCCAGCATTTT. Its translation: CASSTGRGRRNQPQHF.

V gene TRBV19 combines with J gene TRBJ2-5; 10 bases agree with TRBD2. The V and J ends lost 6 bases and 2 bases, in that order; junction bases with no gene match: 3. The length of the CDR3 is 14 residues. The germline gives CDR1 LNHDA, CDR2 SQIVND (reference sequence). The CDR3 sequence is CASRSGGAQETQYF. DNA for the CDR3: TGTGCCAGTAGGAGCGGGGGGGCTCAAGAGACCCAGTACTTC.

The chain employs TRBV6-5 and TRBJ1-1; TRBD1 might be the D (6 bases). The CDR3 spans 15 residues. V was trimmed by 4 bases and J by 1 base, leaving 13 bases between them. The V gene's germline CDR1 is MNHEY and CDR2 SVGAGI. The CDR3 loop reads CASSSPGHTNTEAFF. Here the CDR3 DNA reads TGTGCCAGCAGTTCTCCGGGACACACGAACACTGAAGCTTTCTTT.

The CDR3 DNA follows: TGTGCCTGGAGTGCCGGGACAGCCTACGAGCAGTACTTC. This codes for CAWSAGTAYEQYF. The chain employs TRBV30 and TRBJ2-7; 7 nucleotides align to TRBD1. The CDR3 loop spans 13 amino acids. Trimming took 1 base from V and 2 from J; bases not matched to a gene: 2. Looked up from germline, CDR1 is GTSNPN and CDR2 is SVGIG (reference sequence).

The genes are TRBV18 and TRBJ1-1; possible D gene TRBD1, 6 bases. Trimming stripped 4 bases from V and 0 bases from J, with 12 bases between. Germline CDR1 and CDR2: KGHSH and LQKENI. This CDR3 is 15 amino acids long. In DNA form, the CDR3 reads TGTGCCAGCTCACTCGCAGGACAGATGAACACTGAAGCTTTCTTT. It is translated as CASSLAGQMNTEAFF.

CDR3 sequence (DNA): TGTGCCTGGAGGCTCCCCGACAGATTGAACACTGAAGCTTTCTTT. Its protein product is CAWRLPDRLNTEAFF. This chain links TRBV30 with TRBJ1-1; weak D call: TRBD1 (5 bases). Germline V CDR1 and CDR2: GTSNPN, SVGIG (reference sequence). The CDR3 runs to 15 residues. Trimming pared 3 bases from V and 0 bases from J, leaving 14 bases between. Full variable domain (missing parts from reference TRBV30 and TRBJ1-1): SQTIHQWPATLVQPVGSPLSLECTVEGTSNPNLYWYRQAAGRGLQLLFYSVGIGQISSEVPQNLSASRPQDRQFILSSKKLLLSDSGFYLCAWRLPDRLNTEAFFGQGTRLTVV.

The CDR3 is CATTGFANEQFF. The CDR3 DNA sequence: TGTGCCACCACCGGGTTTGCCAATGAGCAGTTCTTC. The rearrangement uses TRBV15 and TRBJ2-1; D is unresolved. V gave up 7 bases and J gave up 6 bases, with 10 bases separating them. There are 12 residues in the CDR3. Germline CDR1 LNHNV, CDR2 YYDKDF (reference sequence).

Here the CDR3 DNA reads TGTGCCAGCAGGGGGACGGCTAATTCACCCCTCCACTTT. Amino acid sequence: CASRGTANSPLHF. This chain joins TRBV9 and TRBJ1-6, with D perhaps matching TRBD1 (5 bases). V lost 5 bases and J lost 6, with 9 bases in between. The germline V gene encodes CDR1 SGDLS and CDR2 YYNGEE. The CDR3 has 13 amino acids.